The 2 T cell receptor beta chains given below trace back to one sample, sequenced in a study of human T cells and chemical hapten exposure. TCRdb itself ran the RACE reads through MiXCR, one entry per CDR3 protein. There are 200,000 to 300,000 distinct CDR3 sequences in the sample; 7% to 10% occur only once, and 2.3% lies in the top ten. The time point was: pre-sensitization, week 0. Treatment indicated: therapeutic diphenylcyclopropenone sensitization with weekly scalp DPC. This specimen consisted of whole blood, obtained in connection with sensitization to the hapten diphenylcyclopropenone (DPC). Every receptor here comes from a woman in her thirties or forties with alopecia areata. Some clones in this sample may be carry-over from other donors' samples.

J is TRBJ1-5 and V is TRBV20-1; no firm D call. V was pared by 3 bases and J by 5 bases, with 8 bases between. Germline CDR1 is DFQATT and CDR2 is SNEGSKA (reference sequence). The CDR3 extends over 12 amino acids. The CDR3 bases are TGCAGTGCTAGCGATCGACATCAGCCCCAGCATTTT. This gives the protein CSASDRHQPQHF.

This clonotype has more than one count but fewer than ten. This rearrangement joins TRBV5-1 to TRBJ2-7; 8 bases match TRBD1. Germline loops: CDR1 SGHRS, CDR2 YFSETQ. There are 15 residues in the CDR3. The V and J ends lost 4 bases and 4 bases, in that order; junction bases with no gene match: 10. CDR3 in amino acids: CASSRSTGALYEQYF. In DNA form, the CDR3 reads TGCGCCAGCAGCAGGTCGACAGGGGCCCTTTACGAGCAGTACTTC.